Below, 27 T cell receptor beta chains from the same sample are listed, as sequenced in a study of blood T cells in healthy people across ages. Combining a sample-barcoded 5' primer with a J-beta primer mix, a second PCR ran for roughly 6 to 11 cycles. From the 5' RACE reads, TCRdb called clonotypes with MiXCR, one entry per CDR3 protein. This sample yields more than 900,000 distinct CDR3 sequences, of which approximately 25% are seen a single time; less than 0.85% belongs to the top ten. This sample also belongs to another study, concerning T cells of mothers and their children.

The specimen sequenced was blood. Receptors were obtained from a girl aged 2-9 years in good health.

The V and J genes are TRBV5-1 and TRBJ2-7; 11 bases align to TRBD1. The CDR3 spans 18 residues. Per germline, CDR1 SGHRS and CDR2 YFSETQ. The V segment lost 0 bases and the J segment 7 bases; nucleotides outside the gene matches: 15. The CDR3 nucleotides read TGCGCCAGCAGCTTGGGATTGCCAGGACAGGGGGCGATGAATGAGCAGTACTTC. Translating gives CASSLGLPGQGAMNEQYF. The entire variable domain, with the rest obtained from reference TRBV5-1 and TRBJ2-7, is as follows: KAGVTQTPRYLIKTRGQQVTLSCSPISGHRSVSWYQQTPGQGLQFLFEYFSETQRNKGNFPGRFSGRQFSNSRSEMNVSTLELGDSALYLCASSLGLPGQGAMNEQYFGPGTRLTVT.

As DNA, the CDR3 is TGCAGTGCTAGCAACTCCCCGAAGGGAGCGCGGCAGTACTTC. It codes for CSASNSPKGARQYF. V is TRBV20-1 and J is TRBJ2-7, with a tentative D call TRBD2 (5 bases). V lost 3 bases and J lost 9, with 21 bases in between. The length of the CDR3 is 14 residues. Germline V lookup: CDR1 DFQATT, CDR2 SNEGSKA (reference sequence).

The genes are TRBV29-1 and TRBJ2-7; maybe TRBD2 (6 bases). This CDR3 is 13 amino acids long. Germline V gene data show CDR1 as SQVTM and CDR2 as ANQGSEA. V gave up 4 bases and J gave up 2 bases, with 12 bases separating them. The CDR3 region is CSVVSSETYEQYF. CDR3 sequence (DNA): TGCAGCGTTGTGTCTAGCGAGACCTACGAGCAGTACTTC.

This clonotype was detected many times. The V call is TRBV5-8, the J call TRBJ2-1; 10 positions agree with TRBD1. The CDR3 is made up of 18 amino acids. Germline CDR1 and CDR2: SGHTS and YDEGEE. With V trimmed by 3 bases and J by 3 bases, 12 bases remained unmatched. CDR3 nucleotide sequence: TGTGCCAGCAGCTCGACGGACAGGGGGGTGTGGGGCTACAATGAGCAGTTCTTC. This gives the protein CASSSTDRGVWGYNEQFF.

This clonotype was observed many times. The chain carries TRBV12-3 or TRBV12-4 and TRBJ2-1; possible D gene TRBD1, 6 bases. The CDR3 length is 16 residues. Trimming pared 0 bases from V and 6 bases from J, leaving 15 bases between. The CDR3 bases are TGTGCCAGCAGTTTAGCCGACAGGAGCCGACCCAATGAGCAGTTCTTC. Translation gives CASSLADRSRPNEQFF.

CDR3 sequence reads: CASSQEKETQYF. For the CDR3, the DNA is TGTGCCAGCAGTCAAGAAAAAGAGACCCAGTACTTC. This chain joins TRBV6-1 and TRBJ2-5; D unclear. The germline V and J ends were trimmed by 5 bases and 3 bases, with 7 bases remaining between them. CDR1 and CDR2 from the germline V gene are MNHNS and SASEGT. CDR3 length: 12 amino acids.

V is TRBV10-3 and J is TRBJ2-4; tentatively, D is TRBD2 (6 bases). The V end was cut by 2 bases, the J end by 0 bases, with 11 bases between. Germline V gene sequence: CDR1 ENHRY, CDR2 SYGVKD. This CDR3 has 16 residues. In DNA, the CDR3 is TGTGCCATCAGTGAGACCCAGGGACTAGCCAAAAACATTCAGTACTTC. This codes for CAISETQGLAKNIQYF.

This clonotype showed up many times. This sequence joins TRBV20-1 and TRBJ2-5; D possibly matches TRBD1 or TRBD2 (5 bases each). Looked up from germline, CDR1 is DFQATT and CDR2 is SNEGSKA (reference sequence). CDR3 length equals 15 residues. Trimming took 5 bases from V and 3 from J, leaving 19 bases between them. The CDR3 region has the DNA TGCAGTGCTGTCCACCTCCGGGGCAGCGAAGAGACCCAGTACTTC. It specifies CSAVHLRGSEETQYF.

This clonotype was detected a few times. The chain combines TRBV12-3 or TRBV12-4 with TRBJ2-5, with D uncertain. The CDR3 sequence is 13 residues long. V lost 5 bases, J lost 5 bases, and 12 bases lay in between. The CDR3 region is CASSPTGPETQYF. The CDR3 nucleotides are TGTGCCAGCAGTCCGACTGGTCCTGAGACCCAGTACTTC.

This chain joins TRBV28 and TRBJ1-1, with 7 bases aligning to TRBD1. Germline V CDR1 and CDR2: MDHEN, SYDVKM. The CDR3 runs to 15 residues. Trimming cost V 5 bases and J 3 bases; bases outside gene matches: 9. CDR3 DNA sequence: TGTGCCAGCAGTCCAGGGGGTATTGGGGACACTGAAGCTTTCTTT. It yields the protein CASSPGGIGDTEAFF.

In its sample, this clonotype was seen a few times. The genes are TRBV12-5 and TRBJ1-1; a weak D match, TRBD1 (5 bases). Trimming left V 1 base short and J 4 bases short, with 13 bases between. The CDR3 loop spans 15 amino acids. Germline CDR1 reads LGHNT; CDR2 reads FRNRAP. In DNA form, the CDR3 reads TGTGCTAGTGGTTTGGGAGAGGGACTGTTCACTGAAGCTTTCTTT. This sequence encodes CASGLGEGLFTEAFF.

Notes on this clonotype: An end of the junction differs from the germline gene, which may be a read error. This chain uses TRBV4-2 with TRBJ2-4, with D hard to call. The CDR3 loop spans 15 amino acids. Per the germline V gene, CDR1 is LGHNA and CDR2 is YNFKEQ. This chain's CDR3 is CASSQVELAKNIQHF. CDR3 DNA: TGTGCCAGCAGCCAGGTTGAGTTGGCCAAAAACATTCAGCACTTC.

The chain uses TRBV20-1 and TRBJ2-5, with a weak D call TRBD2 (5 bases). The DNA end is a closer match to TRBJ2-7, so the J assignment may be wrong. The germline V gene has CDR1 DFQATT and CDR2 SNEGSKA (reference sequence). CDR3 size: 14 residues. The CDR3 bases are TGCAGTGCTAGATCTGAATCGGGGACCTACGAGCAGTACTTC. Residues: CSARSESGTYEQYF.

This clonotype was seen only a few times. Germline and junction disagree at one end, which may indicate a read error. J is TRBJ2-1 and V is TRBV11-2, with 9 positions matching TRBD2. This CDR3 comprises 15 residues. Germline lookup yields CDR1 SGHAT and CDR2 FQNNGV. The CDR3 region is CASSLLLAGTDSLYF. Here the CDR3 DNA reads TGTGCCAGCAGCTTACTCCTAGCGGGAACTGACAGTCTGTACTTC.

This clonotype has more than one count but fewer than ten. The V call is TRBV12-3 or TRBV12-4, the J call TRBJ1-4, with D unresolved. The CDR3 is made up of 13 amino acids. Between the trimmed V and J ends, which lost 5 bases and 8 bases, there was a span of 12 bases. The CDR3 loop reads CASSRLRGEKLFF. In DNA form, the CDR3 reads TGTGCCAGCAGTCGTTTAAGAGGGGAAAAACTGTTTTTT.

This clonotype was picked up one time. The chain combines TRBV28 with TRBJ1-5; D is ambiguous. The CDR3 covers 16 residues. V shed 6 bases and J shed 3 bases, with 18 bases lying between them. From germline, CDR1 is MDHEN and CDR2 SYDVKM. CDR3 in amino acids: CASRYAGSLFNQPQHF. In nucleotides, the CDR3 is TGTGCCAGCAGGTATGCCGGCAGCCTCTTCAATCAGCCCCAGCATTTT. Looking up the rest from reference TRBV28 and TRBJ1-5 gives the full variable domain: DVKVTQSSRYLVKRTGEKVFLECVQDMDHENMFWYRQDPGLGLRLIYFSYDVKMKEKGDIPEGYSVSREKKERFSLILESASTNQTSMYLCASRYAGSLFNQPQHFGDGTRLSIL.

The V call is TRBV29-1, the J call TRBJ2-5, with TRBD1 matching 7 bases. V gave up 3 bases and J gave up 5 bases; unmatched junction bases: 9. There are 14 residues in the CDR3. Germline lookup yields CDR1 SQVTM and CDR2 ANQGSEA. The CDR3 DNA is TGCAGCGTTGATGGTCCCGACAGGGTGGAGACCCAGTACTTC. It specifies CSVDGPDRVETQYF.

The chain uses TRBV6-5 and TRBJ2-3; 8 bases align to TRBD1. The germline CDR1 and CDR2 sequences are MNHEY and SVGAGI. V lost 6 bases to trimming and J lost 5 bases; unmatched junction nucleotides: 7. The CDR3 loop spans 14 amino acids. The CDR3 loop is CASRPGQGGDTQYF. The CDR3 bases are TGTGCCAGCAGACCCGGACAGGGCGGAGATACGCAGTATTTT.

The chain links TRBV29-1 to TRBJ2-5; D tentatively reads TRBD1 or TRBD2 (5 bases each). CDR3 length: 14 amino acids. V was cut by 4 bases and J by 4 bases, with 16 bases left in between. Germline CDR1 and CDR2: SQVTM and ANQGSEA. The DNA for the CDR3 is TGCAGCGTTGTCGATCCGGGGCAAGGAGAGACCCAGTACTTC. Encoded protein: CSVVDPGQGETQYF.

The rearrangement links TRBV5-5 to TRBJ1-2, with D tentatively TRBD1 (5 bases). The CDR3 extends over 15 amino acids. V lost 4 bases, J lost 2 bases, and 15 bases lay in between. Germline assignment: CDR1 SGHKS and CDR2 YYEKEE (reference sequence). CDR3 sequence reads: CASSPKAGLNYGYTF. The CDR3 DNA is TGTGCCAGCAGCCCGAAGGCAGGGCTGAACTATGGCTACACCTTC.

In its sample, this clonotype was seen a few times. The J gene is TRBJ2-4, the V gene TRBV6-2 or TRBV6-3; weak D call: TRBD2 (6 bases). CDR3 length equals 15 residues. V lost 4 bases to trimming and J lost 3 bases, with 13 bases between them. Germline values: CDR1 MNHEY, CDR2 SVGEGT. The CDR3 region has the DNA TGTGCCAGCAGTTTCGATTGGGGAGGCAAAAACATTCAGTACTTC. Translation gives CASSFDWGGKNIQYF.

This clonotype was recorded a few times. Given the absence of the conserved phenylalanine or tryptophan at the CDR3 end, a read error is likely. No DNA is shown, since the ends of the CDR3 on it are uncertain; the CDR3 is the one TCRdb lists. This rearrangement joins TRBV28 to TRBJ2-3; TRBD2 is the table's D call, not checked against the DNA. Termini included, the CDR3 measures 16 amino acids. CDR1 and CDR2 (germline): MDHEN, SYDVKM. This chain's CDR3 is CASSLNRGLAGGRIVI.

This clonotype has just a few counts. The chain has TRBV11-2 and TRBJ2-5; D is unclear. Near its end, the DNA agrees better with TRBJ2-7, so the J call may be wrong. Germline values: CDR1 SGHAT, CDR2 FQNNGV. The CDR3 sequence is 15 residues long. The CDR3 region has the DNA TGTGCCAGCAGCTTATCGCCGGACCCCACCTACGAGCAGTACTTC. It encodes CASSLSPDPTYEQYF.

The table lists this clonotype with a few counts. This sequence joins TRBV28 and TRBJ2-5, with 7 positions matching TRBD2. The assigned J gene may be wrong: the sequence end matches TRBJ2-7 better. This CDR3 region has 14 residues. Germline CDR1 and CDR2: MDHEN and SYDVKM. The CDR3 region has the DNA TGTGCCAGCAGTTCATACCGGGACTATATCGAGCAGTACTTC. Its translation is CASSSYRDYIEQYF.

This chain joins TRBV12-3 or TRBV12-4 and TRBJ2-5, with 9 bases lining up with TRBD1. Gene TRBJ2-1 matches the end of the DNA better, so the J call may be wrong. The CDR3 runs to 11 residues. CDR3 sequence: CASSLGQGQFF. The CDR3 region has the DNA TGTGCCAGCAGCTTGGGACAGGGGCAGTTCTTC.

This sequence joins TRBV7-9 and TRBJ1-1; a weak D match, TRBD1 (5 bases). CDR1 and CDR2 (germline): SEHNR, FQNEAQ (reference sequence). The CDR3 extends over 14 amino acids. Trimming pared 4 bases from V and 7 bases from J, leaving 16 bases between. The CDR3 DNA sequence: TGTGCCAGCAGCTCCTATGCCGACAGCATTGAAGCTTTCTTT. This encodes CASSSYADSIEAFF.

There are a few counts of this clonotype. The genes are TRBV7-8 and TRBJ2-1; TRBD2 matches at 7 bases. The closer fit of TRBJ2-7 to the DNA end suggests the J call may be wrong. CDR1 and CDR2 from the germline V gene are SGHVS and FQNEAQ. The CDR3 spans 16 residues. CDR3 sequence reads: CASSLEVAGVGYEQYF. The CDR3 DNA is TGTGCCAGCAGCTTAGAAGTGGCGGGAGTCGGTTACGAGCAGTACTTC.